The TCR beta chain under discussion was sequenced for a study of blood T cell repertoires in COVID-19. Study information: Samples taken during acute and convalescent COVID-19 were collected in the United States, Italy and Spain. Sample material is recorded as cDNA or gDNA derived from T cells, B-cell-depleted T cells, or PBMCs.

The germline V gene has CDR1 MNHEY and CDR2 SMNVEV (reference sequence). This CDR3 has 15 amino acids. Trimming stripped 6 bases from V and 0 bases from J, with 14 bases between. Produced via immunoSEQ multiplex PCR; TCRdb's table is partial and in-frame only. Of fewer than 350,000 clones listed, about 85% were seen once; the top ten hold about 2.5%. This chain uses TRBV27 with TRBJ1-1; tentatively, D is TRBD1 (6 bases). The TCR comes from a woman between 50 and 59 years old who had recovered from COVID-19. The sequenced sample was PBMCs or T cells enriched from blood (not recorded which). The CDR3 is CASREIQGMNTEAFF. The CDR3 coding sequence is TGTGCCAGCAGGGAAATACAGGGCATGAACACTGAAGCTTTCTTT.